This is a list of T cell receptor beta chains from one sample in a study of regulatory T cells in long-lasting Graves disease. TCRdb ran MiXCR on the multiplex PCR reads and lists one entry per CDR3 protein. The sample has approximately 440,000 distinct CDR3 sequences; around 15% are singletons. These data also featured in a second study, about T cells in Graves' hyperthyroidism and ophthalmopathy.

The input for sequencing was peripheral blood mononuclear cells (PBMCs), taken at new diagnosis, from a patient treated with antithyroid drugs. The receptor set was obtained from a man aged 35 to 55 with Graves disease. CDR3s include the opening cysteine and the closing phenylalanine or tryptophan. The D gene is left open where the match is weak. Not every row has a clone size; where given, it reads once, few, many or a size class.

cdr3_length j_call clone_size d_call v_call cdr3_nt cdr3_aa
15 TRBJ2-1 many . TRBV28 TGTGCCAGCGGGGGAGGGACAAGGGGAAACAATGAGCAGTTCTTC CASGGGTRGNNEQFF
14 TRBJ2-7 many TRBD2 TRBV27 TGTGCCAGCAGTAGGGCTAGCGGGAAATGGGAGCAGTACTTC CASSRASGKWEQYF
14 TRBJ2-5 . . TRBV29-1 TGCAGCGTTGATTGGGACATCATCCAAGAGACCCAGTACTTC CSVDWDIIQETQYF
15 TRBJ1-6 . TRBD1 TRBV6-2/TRBV6-3 TGTGCCAGCAGTCCCCCACAGGGGAATAATTCACCCCTCCACTTT CASSPPQGNNSPLHF
15 TRBJ1-4 many . TRBV18 TGTGCCAGCTCACCATACCGGGAAACTAATGAAAAACTGTTTTTT CASSPYRETNEKLFF
16 TRBJ2-1 few . TRBV9 TGTGCCAGCAGCGTTGGTGCCGGGACCGCATACAATGAGCAGTTCTTC CASSVGAGTAYNEQFF
16 TRBJ2-1 few . TRBV24-1 TGTGCCACCAGTGATTTGCCAGGACGTAGCTACAATGAGCAGTTCTTC CATSDLPGRSYNEQFF
14 TRBJ1-5 . . TRBV6-5 TGTGCCAGCAGTTACATGGGGAGAGGTCAGCCCCAGCATTTT CASSYMGRGQPQHF
15 TRBJ1-1 . TRBD1 TRBV5-5 TGTGCCAGCAGCCCAACACAGGGGAAGAACACTGAAGCTTTCTTT CASSPTQGKNTEAFF
15 TRBJ2-7 . . TRBV6-5 TGTGCCAGCAGTTACTCGGGCCTAAGGGACAACGAGCAGTACTTC CASSYSGLRDNEQYF
14 TRBJ1-1 many . TRBV6-5 TGTGCCAGCAGTTACGGGGGGGTCGGCACTGAAGCTTTCTTT CASSYGGVGTEAFF